This T cell receptor (beta chain) was documented in a study of lymphopenia after photon versus proton radiotherapy. A word on this clone: As yet, its antigen is unknown.

The CDR3 totals 13 residues. Germline CDR1 reads SGHTA; CDR2 reads FQGTGA. Trimming removed 2 bases from V and 7 bases from J, with 6 bases in between. General study points: Proton therapy kept repertoires fairly stable, unlike photons, which gained effector/memory cells. A bigger post-nadir fall in TCR diversity correlated inversely with survival time in deceased patients.

Clones were read by immunoSEQ multiplex PCR, and TCRdb kept only the in-frame ones, dropping some. The sample shows 17,000 or so clones, 80% to 90% of them seen only once. This chain joins TRBV7-3 and TRBJ1-6; D remains ambiguous. The sequence was obtained from a man in his 70s with pancreatic cancer. This specimen was peripheral blood, taken from a patient treated with proton-based radiotherapy. The CDR3 sequence is CASSLARNSPLHF. CDR3 nucleotides: TGTGCCAGCAGCTTAGCGAGGAATTCACCCCTCCACTTT.